The 21 T cell receptor beta chains below all came from one sample that was sequenced in a study of cytomegalovirus exposure and HLA in healthy donors. With 60 Vbeta and 13 Jbeta primers, the PCR was carried out. Using immunoSEQ multiplex PCR, the repertoire was profiled, and TCRdb retains in-frame clones only, with some absent. This repertoire shows approximately 110,000 clones, more than 75% found once; its top ten account for about 3.5%. Source material: PBMCs. The origin of the receptors is a man aged 40-50 years in good health and CMV-seronegative.

This chain uses TRBV7-3 with TRBJ2-1, with TRBD2 matching over 8 bases. Germline V gene sequence: CDR1 SGHTA, CDR2 FQGTGA. After removal of 2 bases from V and 6 bases from J, the junction contained 9 bases not matched to a gene. The CDR3 is 16 residues long. The CDR3 here is CASSLREGTVSNEQFF. The CDR3 coding sequence is TGTGCCAGCAGCTTACGGGAGGGAACAGTTTCCAATGAGCAGTTCTTC.

The genes are TRBV6-5 and TRBJ2-7; TRBD2 aligns across 15 bases. The V gene end was trimmed by 6 bases and the J gene end by 2 bases; junction bases not matched to a gene: 2. Germline CDR1 reads MNHEY; CDR2 reads SVGAGI. There are 15 residues in the CDR3. The CDR3 sequence is CASRGLAGGTYEQYF. CDR3 DNA sequence: TGTGCCAGCAGGGGACTAGCGGGGGGCACCTACGAGCAGTACTTC.

The V gene is TRBV9, the J gene TRBJ1-6; D is unclear. V lost 0 bases to trimming and J lost 10 bases, with 11 bases between them. The CDR3 is made up of 14 amino acids. Germline V gene data show CDR1 as SGDLS and CDR2 as YYNGEE. CDR3 DNA sequence: TGTGCCAGCAGCGTAGAAAATGAGGCCTCACCCCTCCACTTT. The encoded protein is CASSVENEASPLHF.

The chain recombines TRBV7-2 with TRBJ1-6, with 8 bases matching TRBD1. This CDR3 contains 14 residues. Germline CDR1 SGHTA, CDR2 FQGNSA. The J segment lost 7 bases and the V segment lost 6 bases, leaving 5 bases of the junction unmatched. CDR3 amino acids: CASRGGTGNSPLHF. The CDR3 DNA sequence: TGTGCCAGCAGGGGAGGGACAGGCAATTCACCCCTCCACTTT.

DNA for the CDR3: TGTGCCAGCTCACCCGCGGTCTCTGGCACCGGGGAGCTGTTTTTT. Translation gives CASSPAVSGTGELFF. The J gene is TRBJ2-2, the V gene TRBV18; D is undetermined. The V gene's germline CDR1 is KGHSH and CDR2 LQKENI. This CDR3 comprises 15 residues. The ends were cut back, 3 bases at V and 4 bases at J, with 12 bases in the middle.

This chain connects TRBV27 to TRBJ1-6; D perhaps matches TRBD1 (5 bases). The CDR3 sequence is 16 residues long. CDR1 MNHEY and CDR2 SMNVEV come from the germline V gene (reference sequence). Trimming removed 8 bases from V and 10 bases from J, with 24 bases in between. In DNA, the CDR3 is TGTGCCAGCCAACAAGGGGTTAAGGGCGAAAGATCACCCCTCCACTTT. It codes for CASQQGVKGERSPLHF.

The CDR3, as DNA: TGTGCCAGCAGCTTGGTCCAGGGGTCGAGCTACGAGCAGTACTTC. Its translation is CASSLVQGSSYEQYF. This rearrangement joins TRBV5-5 to TRBJ2-7, with D possibly TRBD1 on 6 matching bases. Trimming removed 0 bases at V and 3 bases at J, with 13 bases between. Germline V gene lookup returns CDR1 SGHKS and CDR2 YYEKEE (reference sequence). The CDR3 totals 15 residues. Drawing the rest from reference TRBV5-5 and TRBJ2-7, the complete variable domain is DAGVTQSPTHLIKTRGQQVTLRCSPISGHKSVSWYQQVLGQGPQFIFQYYEKEERGRGNFPDRFSARQFPNYSSELNVNALLLGDSALYLCASSLVQGSSYEQYFGPGTRLTVT.

This clone was counted only a few times. The V gene is TRBV9, the J gene TRBJ1-1; TRBD1 matches 10 bases. Germline values: CDR1 SGDLS, CDR2 YYNGEE. V was pared by 3 bases and J by 0 bases, with 14 bases of the junction left unmatched. This CDR3 region has 19 residues. CDR3 amino acids: CASSEGQGRERSMNTEAFF. CDR3 DNA sequence: TGTGCCAGCAGCGAGGGACAGGGGCGTGAGCGATCCATGAACACTGAAGCTTTCTTT.

In the case of this clone: This CDR3 fails to terminate in the conserved phenylalanine or tryptophan, so it likely reflects a read error. The rearrangement joins TRBV5-5 to TRBJ1-3, with D possibly being TRBD1 (6 bases). Germline loops: CDR1 SGHKS, CDR2 YYEKEE (reference sequence). V dropped 4 bases and J dropped 0 bases, with 11 bases sitting between them. The CDR3 loop spans 15 amino acids. CDR3 nucleotides: TGTGCCAGCAGCACGGGACAAAGCTCTGGAAACACCATATATCTT. Translation: CASSTGQSSGNTIYL.

Worth noting for this clone: The junction departs from germline at one end; a sequencing error may be responsible. The rearrangement links TRBV4-1 to TRBJ2-1; perhaps TRBD1 as D (6 bases). The CDR3 loop spans 13 amino acids. CDR1 and CDR2 from the germline V gene are MGHRA and YSYEKL. The DNA of the CDR3 is TGCGCCAGCAGGCAAGTTGGGGGCCCCGTCCTGTTCTTC. It codes for CASRQVGGPVLFF.

The chain combines TRBV11-3 with TRBJ1-2; D possibly corresponds to TRBD1 (6 bases). The CDR3 has 12 residues. Germline CDR1 is SGHNT and CDR2 is YENEEA. The ends were cut back, 5 bases at V and 8 bases at J, with 12 bases in the middle. The CDR3 sequence is CASSLRGYGYTF. DNA for the CDR3: TGTGCCAGCAGCCTGAGGGGGTACGGCTACACCTTC.

This clone has only one observation. CDR3 bases: TGTGCCAGCAGCCCCCCTACCGGACTGCTGCGAGACATTCAGTACTTC. This translates into CASSPPTGLLRDIQYF. This chain joins TRBV7-2 and TRBJ2-4; D is perhaps TRBD2 (5 bases). Germline CDR1 is SGHTA and CDR2 is FQGNSA. With 5 bases removed from V and 8 bases from J, the gap between germline ends came to 22 bases. There are 16 residues in the CDR3.

This sequence joins TRBV28 and TRBJ2-5, with 9 bases matching TRBD1. Trimming took 5 bases from V and 4 from J; bases not matched to a gene: 17. The CDR3 spans 18 residues. Germline CDR1 is MDHEN and CDR2 is SYDVKM. The CDR3 nucleotides are TGTGCCAGCAGTCCCTTCAACACCGGGACAGGGTTAAGAGAGACCCAGTACTTC. Translation: CASSPFNTGTGLRETQYF.

The chain carries TRBV7-2 and TRBJ1-1, with unresolved D. The CDR3 covers 14 residues. Germline V gene sequence: CDR1 SGHTA, CDR2 FQGNSA. V was shortened by 4 bases and J by 0 bases, with 9 bases between the two germline ends. In DNA, the CDR3 is TGTGCCAGCAGCTCCGTCACAGTGAACACTGAAGCTTTCTTT. Protein sequence: CASSSVTVNTEAFF. Looking up the rest from reference TRBV7-2 and TRBJ1-1 gives the full variable domain: GAGVSQSPSNKVTEKGKDVELRCDPISGHTALYWYRQSLGQGLEFLIYFQGNSAPDKSGLPSDRFSAERTGGSVSTLTIQRTQQEDSAVYLCASSSVTVNTEAFFGQGTRLTVV.

This clone was seen a few times. V gene TRBV28 combines with J gene TRBJ1-2; the D is unclear. The CDR3 totals 11 residues. Trimming cost V 4 bases and J 4 bases, with 4 bases left between them. Germline V gene data show CDR1 as MDHEN and CDR2 as SYDVKM. CDR3 sequence: CASSYSYGYTF. The CDR3 nucleotides read TGTGCCAGCAGTTATAGCTATGGCTACACCTTC.

The chain carries TRBV5-1 and TRBJ2-2; 10 nucleotides match TRBD1. Germline CDR1 and CDR2: SGHRS and YFSETQ. CDR3 length: 16 amino acids. The junction had 7 bases not matched to a gene; V was cut back by 4 bases and J by 4 bases. In DNA, the CDR3 is TGCGCCAGCAGCGGAGACAGGGGGCAGAGCACCGGGGAGCTGTTTTTT. Protein product: CASSGDRGQSTGELFF.

The V call is TRBV29-1, the J call TRBJ2-6; 7 nucleotides match TRBD1. Germline loops: CDR1 SQVTM, CDR2 ANQGSEA. With V trimmed by 5 bases and J by 0 bases, 7 bases remained unmatched. There are 16 residues in the CDR3. CDR3 sequence: CSVYDRENSGANVLTF. CDR3 nucleotide sequence: TGCAGCGTTTACGACAGGGAGAACTCTGGGGCCAACGTCCTGACTTTC.

The chain combines TRBV19 with TRBJ2-2, with TRBD2 matching 9 bases. Trimming cost V 7 bases and J 5 bases; bases outside gene matches: 8. From germline, CDR1 is LNHDA and CDR2 SQIVND (reference sequence). CDR3 length: 15 amino acids. CDR3 sequence reads: CASTRVAGVTGELFF. In DNA, the CDR3 is TGTGCCAGTACCCGGGTAGCGGGGGTGACCGGGGAGCTGTTTTTT.

V is TRBV9 and J is TRBJ1-1; TRBD1 agrees at 7 bases. The V and J ends lost 3 bases and 3 bases, in that order; junction bases with no gene match: 2. CDR1 and CDR2 (germline): SGDLS, YYNGEE. The CDR3 loop spans 13 amino acids. The CDR3 region has the DNA TGTGCCAGCAGCGGAACAGGGGACACTGAAGCTTTCTTT. Amino acid sequence: CASSGTGDTEAFF.

The chain carries TRBV6-6 and TRBJ2-3; D perhaps matches TRBD2 (6 bases). The CDR3 extends over 12 amino acids. Trimming left V 6 bases short and J 9 bases short, with 13 bases between. Germline CDR1 is MNHNY and CDR2 is SVGAGI (reference sequence). The CDR3 nucleotides are TGTGCCAGCAGCTTTCCAGGGAGGACGCAGTATTTT. Translation gives CASSFPGRTQYF.

This chain joins TRBV5-4 and TRBJ2-6, with 8 nucleotides matching TRBD1. Germline V gene data show CDR1 as SGHNT and CDR2 as YYREEE (reference sequence). The V and J ends lost 0 bases and 0 bases, in that order; junction bases with no gene match: 2. The CDR3 length is 17 residues. CDR3 nucleotide sequence: TGTGCCAGCAGCTTGGGGCAGGGGGCCTCTGGGGCCAACGTCCTGACTTTC. Translation: CASSLGQGASGANVLTF.